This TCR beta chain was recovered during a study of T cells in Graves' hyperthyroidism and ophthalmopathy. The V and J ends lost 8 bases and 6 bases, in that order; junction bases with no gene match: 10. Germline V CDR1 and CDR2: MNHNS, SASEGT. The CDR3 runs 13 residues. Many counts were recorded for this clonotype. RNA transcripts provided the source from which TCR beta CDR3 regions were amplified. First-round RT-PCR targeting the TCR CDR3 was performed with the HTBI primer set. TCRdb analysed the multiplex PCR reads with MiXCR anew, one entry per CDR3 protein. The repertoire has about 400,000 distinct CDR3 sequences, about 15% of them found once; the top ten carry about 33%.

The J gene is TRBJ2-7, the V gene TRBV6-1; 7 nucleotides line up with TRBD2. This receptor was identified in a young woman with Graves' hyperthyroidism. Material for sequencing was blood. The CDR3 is CASSFDGGGEQYF. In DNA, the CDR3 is TGTGCCAGCTCTTTTGACGGCGGGGGCGAGCAGTACTTC.